Listed below are T cell receptor beta chains from one sample, sequenced in a study of regulatory and conventional T cells in breast cancer. TCRdb re-called the PCR reads through MiXCR, storing one row per CDR3 protein. The table shows some 16,000 distinct CDR3 sequences, with about 31% occurring only once. The sequencing sample was made of conventional T cells from blood. Every receptor here comes from a female donor in good health. Both conserved end residues are part of each CDR3. D genes are given only for firm matches. Clone size, where shown, is once, few, many, or a class for clones that have expanded.

abundance	d_gene	v_gene	j_gene	CDR3aa	CDR3nt
few	NA	TRBV5-1	TRBJ2-3	CASRVREHTDTQYF	TGCGCCAGCAGGGTCAGGGAGCACACAGATACGCAGTATTTT
NA	NA	TRBV14	TRBJ2-3	CASSPSLATDTQYF	TGTGCCAGCAGCCCGTCCCTAGCCACGGATACGCAGTATTTT
NA	NA	TRBV12-3/TRBV12-4	TRBJ2-1	CASSPDQGEQFF	TGTGCCAGCAGCCCCGACCAGGGAGAGCAGTTCTTC
medium-sized	TRBD1	TRBV6-2/TRBV6-3	TRBJ1-5	CASSYSTGQGARNQPQHF	TGTGCCAGCAGTTACTCGACGGGACAGGGGGCCCGCAATCAGCCCCAGCATTTT
few	TRBD2	TRBV20-1	TRBJ2-7	CSARGTSGRRYEQYF	TGCAGTGCTCGGGGGACTAGCGGGAGGCGGTACGAGCAGTACTTC
few	TRBD2	TRBV20-1	TRBJ2-1	CSAPGLAGDYHNEQFF	TGCAGTGCCCCGGGACTAGCGGGGGACTACCACAATGAGCAGTTCTTC
NA	NA	TRBV7-2	TRBJ1-6	CASRPSGVGNSPLHF	TGTGCCAGCAGGCCATCGGGGGTGGGGAATTCACCCCTCCACTTT
medium-sized	NA	TRBV12-3/TRBV12-4	TRBJ2-4	CASSLGGAPGNIQYF	TGTGCCAGCAGTTTAGGGGGGGCGCCGGGAAACATTCAGTACTTC
NA	NA	TRBV5-4	TRBJ2-4	CASSLEGQTLAKNIQYF	TGTGCCAGCAGCTTGGAAGGGCAGACACTAGCCAAAAACATTCAGTACTTC
few	NA	TRBV18	TRBJ2-3	CASSLGHGETDTQYF	TGTGCCAGCTCACTGGGACACGGGGAAACAGATACGCAGTATTTT
few	NA	TRBV20-1	TRBJ2-5	CSVHPRDLRQGAPETQYF	TGCAGTGTTCACCCGCGGGATTTACGTCAAGGAGCACCGGAGACCCAGTACTTC
NA	NA	TRBV3-1	TRBJ1-1	CASSHTGLNTEAFF	TGTGCCAGCAGCCATACGGGGTTGAACACTGAAGCTTTCTTT
NA	TRBD1	TRBV28	TRBJ2-1	CASSLIGQGAYNEQFF	TGTGCCAGCAGTTTAATAGGACAGGGGGCCTACAATGAGCAGTTCTTC
NA	TRBD1	TRBV7-9	TRBJ2-3	CASSFGDSYTDTQYF	TGTGCCAGCAGCTTCGGGGACAGCTACACAGATACGCAGTATTTT
few	TRBD2	TRBV11-2	TRBJ2-7	CASSLAAGAPPYEQYF	TGTGCCAGCAGCTTAGCCGCGGGAGCGCCTCCCTACGAGCAGTACTTC
many	NA	TRBV29-1	TRBJ1-5	CSVSGGRNQPQHF	TGCAGCGTATCGGGGGGCCGGAATCAGCCCCAGCATTTT
many	NA	TRBV6-2/TRBV6-3	TRBJ1-2	CASSYTWVGQNYGYTF	TGTGCCAGCAGTTACACATGGGTCGGACAGAACTATGGCTACACCTTC
NA	NA	TRBV5-1	TRBJ2-7	CASSLEGEIFYEQYF	TGCGCCAGCAGCTTGGAAGGGGAAATTTTCTACGAGCAGTACTTC
few	TRBD2	TRBV20-1	TRBJ2-1	CSARGLAGGPYNEQFF	TGCAGTGCTAGAGGACTAGCGGGAGGGCCCTACAATGAGCAGTTCTTC
NA	TRBD1	TRBV6-2/TRBV6-3	TRBJ1-1	CASSFTRDRGRPHMNTEAFF	TGTGCCAGCAGTTTCACCCGGGACAGGGGGCGACCGCACATGAACACTGAAGCTTTCTTT
NA	TRBD1	TRBV20-1	TRBJ1-5	CSARDPLGQGPQPQHF	TGCAGTGCTAGAGATCCGCTGGGACAGGGTCCCCAGCCCCAGCATTTT
few	NA	TRBV7-9	TRBJ1-2	CASRRRGRGDNYGYTF	TGTGCCAGCAGGCGAAGGGGCAGGGGAGACAACTATGGCTACACCTTC
few	NA	TRBV7-2	TRBJ2-1	CASSLPGGYNEQFF	TGTGCCAGCAGCTTACCGGGCGGGTACAATGAGCAGTTCTTC
many	NA	TRBV7-3	TRBJ2-3	CASSSSTTDTQYF	TGTGCCAGCAGCTCCTCAACTACAGATACGCAGTATTTT
large	NA	TRBV20-1	TRBJ1-5	CSARASGSADQPQHF	TGCAGTGCTAGAGCTTCTGGGAGTGCCGATCAGCCCCAGCATTTT
few	NA	TRBV6-5	TRBJ2-1	CASSRLDEQFF	TGTGCCAGCAGCCGGCTGGATGAGCAGTTCTTC
NA	NA	TRBV6-6	TRBJ2-7	CACTQTWGAPGEQYF	TGTGCCTGCACTCAGACGTGGGGGGCCCCGGGGGAGCAGTACTTC
medium-sized	NA	TRBV29-1	TRBJ2-1	CSVVERTHSYNEQFF	TGCAGCGTTGTTGAGAGGACACACTCCTACAATGAGCAGTTCTTC
medium-sized	NA	TRBV6-2/TRBV6-3	TRBJ2-5	CASRDLDRYQETQYF	TGTGCCAGCAGGGACTTAGACAGGTACCAAGAGACCCAGTACTTC
medium-sized	NA	TRBV5-1	TRBJ2-5	CASSFEGPETQYF	TGCGCCAGCAGCTTTGAGGGGCCGGAGACCCAGTACTTC
medium-sized	TRBD1	TRBV6-6	TRBJ1-2	CASGQGANYGYTF	TGTGCCAGTGGACAGGGGGCGAACTATGGCTACACCTTC
medium-sized	NA	TRBV20-1	TRBJ2-3	CSAPGWGGTDTQYF	TGCAGTGCGCCCGGGTGGGGGGGCACAGATACGCAGTATTTT
few	TRBD1	TRBV7-9	TRBJ1-5	CASSLRDRGPNNQPQHF	TGTGCCAGCAGCTTACGGGACAGGGGGCCCAACAATCAGCCCCAGCATTTT
medium-sized	TRBD1	TRBV5-6	TRBJ2-1	CASSPTGTVTHNEQFF	TGTGCCAGCAGCCCGACAGGGACGGTGACCCACAATGAGCAGTTCTTC
NA	TRBD1	TRBV29-1	TRBJ1-2	CSVEVATGSRGYTF	TGCAGCGTTGAAGTAGCGACAGGGTCAAGAGGCTACACCTTC
NA	NA	TRBV6-2/TRBV6-3	TRBJ2-1	CANSSRGDYTEQFF	TGTGCCAACAGTTCCAGAGGGGATTACACTGAGCAGTTCTTC
medium-sized	TRBD1	TRBV7-9	TRBJ2-1	CASRQTGYNEQFF	TGTGCCAGCAGGCAGACAGGGTACAATGAGCAGTTCTTC
NA	NA	TRBV20-1	TRBJ1-5	CSAGPPGGNQPQHF	TGCAGTGCTGGACCCCCTGGAGGAAATCAGCCCCAGCATTTT
NA	NA	TRBV3-1	TRBJ2-5	CASSLQGGKETQYF	TGTGCCAGCAGCCTCCAAGGCGGGAAGGAGACCCAGTACTTC
medium-sized	NA	TRBV7-9	TRBJ2-2	CASSLDGFEVLFF	TGTGCCAGCAGCTTAGACGGGTTTGAGGTGCTGTTTTTT
medium-sized	TRBD1	TRBV4-1	TRBJ2-7	CASSQVAAGTGSYEQYF	TGCGCCAGCAGCCAAGTTGCTGCCGGGACAGGGTCCTACGAGCAGTACTTC
few	NA	TRBV28	TRBJ2-5	CASSTVRGETQYF	TGTGCCAGCAGTACCGTGAGGGGAGAGACCCAGTACTTC
medium-sized	TRBD2	TRBV5-1	TRBJ2-3	CASSLDSPSGNGDTQYF	TGCGCCAGCAGCTTGGACTCCCCTAGCGGGAACGGGGATACGCAGTATTTT
NA	TRBD2	TRBV2	TRBJ2-5	CASSRTSGGARETQYF	TGTGCCAGCAGTCGGACTAGCGGGGGGGCCCGTGAGACCCAGTACTTC
few	NA	TRBV7-9	TRBJ2-3	CASSLTVDTDTQYF	TGTGCCAGCAGCTTAACGGTTGACACAGATACGCAGTATTTT
NA	NA	TRBV7-9	TRBJ1-5	CASSWGNQPQHF	TGTGCCAGCAGCTGGGGGAATCAGCCCCAGCATTTT
medium-sized	NA	TRBV7-2	TRBJ2-1	CASSPYYNEQFF	TGTGCCAGCAGCCCGTATTACAATGAGCAGTTCTTC
NA	NA	TRBV6-6	TRBJ2-3	CASRNREWTQYF	TGTGCCAGCAGGAACAGGGAGTGGACGCAGTATTTT
NA	NA	TRBV7-3	TRBJ2-1	CASSFGRDNEQFF	TGTGCCAGCAGCTTTGGCAGGGATAATGAGCAGTTCTTC
few	NA	TRBV20-1	TRBJ1-5	CSAGAVMPYSNQPQHF	TGCAGTGCAGGGGCAGTTATGCCCTATAGCAATCAGCCCCAGCATTTT
NA	NA	TRBV12-3/TRBV12-4	TRBJ1-1	CASSLVVDTEAFF	TGTGCCAGCAGTTTAGTGGTTGACACTGAAGCTTTCTTT